This T cell receptor beta chain was captured by sequencing in a study of blood T cell repertoires in COVID-19. Overall study: T cells, B-cell-depleted T cells, or PBMCs provided the cDNA or gDNA that served as material.

The CDR3 sequence is 14 residues long. V gave up 1 base and J gave up 2 bases; unmatched junction bases: 4. Germline lookup yields CDR1 GTSNPN and CDR2 SVGIG (reference sequence). Sequencing used immunoSEQ multiplex PCR; TCRdb keeps in-frame clones, though not all of them. The sample includes roughly 450,000 clones, about 90% seen only once; the top ten take less than 0.75%. Which cohort a participant joined came from the clinical history participants gave. Either two negative PCRs, clearance, or symptom resolution qualified Cohort 3 donors as recovered. The rearrangement links TRBV30 to TRBJ2-7, with 8 bases identical to TRBD2. Sample: PBMCs or T cells enriched from blood (not recorded which). The source is a man aged 18 to 30 who had recovered from COVID-19. The CDR3 bases are TGTGCCTGGAGTGGCGGGAGGCCCGCCTACGAGCAGTACTTC. Translating it yields CAWSGGRPAYEQYF.